The sequence of this TCR beta chain was determined in a study of technical replicates of blood from a few donors. Data came from immunoSEQ multiplex PCR; TCRdb stores just in-frame clones and leaves some out. The sample lists about 68,000 clones, 95% to 97% occurring once. Germline loops: CDR1 SNHLY, CDR2 FYNNEI. J lost 7 bases, V lost 2 bases, and 8 bases had no gene match. The CDR3 is 15 amino acids. This chain connects TRBV2 to TRBJ2-1; TRBD1 matches at 7 bases. Sample: T cells isolated from PBMCs. The TCR was taken from a human donor in good health. The CDR3 region is CASSESRQGGNEQFF. The CDR3 DNA follows: TGTGCCAGCAGTGAATCTCGACAGGGTGGGAATGAGCAGTTCTTC.